This T cell receptor beta chain was retrieved from a study of Graves' ophthalmopathy and Graves' hyperthyroidism. Background on the study: Peripheral blood was gathered at the point of initial diagnosis, before any treatment started. Findings and caveats of the study: Ophthalmopathy cases were distinguished from stable hyperthyroidism by a 13-signature model, reaching 85% to 90% sensitivity and roughly 80% specificity.

This clonotype has a count of ten or more. Its antigen is currently unknown. Per the germline V gene, CDR1 is LNHDA and CDR2 is SQIVND (reference sequence). Unmatched junction bases numbered 7, after V lost 5 bases and J lost 0 bases. The CDR3 length is 15 residues. RNA transcripts were the source from which TCR beta CDR3 regions were amplified. The authors performed first-round RT-PCR with HTBI primers and then a second-round multiplex PCR. Each CDR3 protein is one row after TCRdb ran MiXCR on the multiplex PCR reads. The sample carries a few hundred thousand distinct CDR3 sequences, around a sixth recorded once.

The chain uses TRBV19 and TRBJ2-7, with 7 bases matching TRBD1. Input material: peripheral blood. The sequence derives from an adult man with Graves' ophthalmopathy. CDR3 sequence reads: CASSHRGHTSYEQYF. The CDR3 nucleotides read TGTGCCAGTAGTCACAGGGGCCATACCTCCTACGAGCAGTACTTC.